This TCR beta chain was identified in a study of chemoradiotherapy in HPV16-positive cancers. Study-wide findings and caveats: During treatment, candidate HPV-specific clones and E7-related motifs expanded in tumor.

About this clone itself: The antigen is unknown.

The CDR3 covers 16 residues. Germline V gene lookup returns CDR1 LNHDA and CDR2 SQIVND (reference sequence). The germline V and J ends were trimmed by 6 bases and 3 bases, with 20 bases remaining between them. Repeated repertoire sampling spanned the course of chemoradiotherapy. Generated by immunoSEQ multiplex PCR, the TCRdb table keeps only in-frame clones and is missing some. The profile shows 6,500 to 9,000 clones, roughly four fifths of them singletons. This receptor was identified in a human donor with HPV-associated anogenital cancer. The sample here was tumor tissue, taken from a patient who underwent chemoradiotherapy. This chain joins TRBV19 and TRBJ1-2, with TRBD1 as a possible D gene (6 bases). The CDR3 sequence: CASRFASGRGDYGYTF. In nucleotides, the CDR3 is TGTGCCAGTAGATTCGCGTCGGGCAGGGGAGACTATGGCTACACCTTC.